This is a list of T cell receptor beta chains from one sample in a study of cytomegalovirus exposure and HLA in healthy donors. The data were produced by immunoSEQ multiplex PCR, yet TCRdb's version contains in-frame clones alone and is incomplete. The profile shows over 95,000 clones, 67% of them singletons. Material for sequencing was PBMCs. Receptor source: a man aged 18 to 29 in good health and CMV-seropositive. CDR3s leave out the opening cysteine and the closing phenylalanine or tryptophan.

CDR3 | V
ASSSPDRTEAF | TRBV27
ASSSGQGVSGNTIY | TRBV6-6
ASRRDLAGNTIY | TRBV6-1
ASSTLAGAEQY | TRBV6-5
ASSLAGSGNTIY | TRBV5-1
ASSLVEGGKTQY | TRBV5-1
ASSFAPGKLNAF | TRBV28
ASSLDLGELF | TRBV11-3
SARLNEQF | TRBV20-1
ASNPNRDNYT | TRBV28
ASYGQADTYEQY | TRBV28
ASSLDRNTEAF | TRBV7-9
ASSSERQNQETQY | TRBV5-6
ASSSRQDPGELF | TRBV5-1
ASSLVSSGSGANVLT | TRBV11-3
ASSSETGGGGHEQF | TRBV5-5
ASTADRGSYNEQF | TRBV27
ASSRLTPGMSSYEQY | TRBV7-9
ASSATGTGSYGYT | TRBV7-9
ASSIGGRETDTQY | TRBV19
ASSFSGQTYEQY | TRBV7-9
ASSQVGSFSPLH | TRBV4-1
ASSVAGTGVTEAF | TRBV9
ASSLGEVGDNYGYT | TRBV5-1
ASSLVQAGGHDTQY | TRBV5-1
ASSQDVAGGNTGELF | TRBV4-2
ASRPTGVDGYT | TRBV19
ASGQVWNEQF | TRBV25-1
AWSSQGYYEQY | TRBV30
ASSFWTGTSPLH | TRBV5-4
ASSLVLGETQY | TRBV5-4
ASSQGADRATLH | TRBV14
ASSSGQGRLGYT | TRBV27
ASSLAVGGPDTQY | TRBV5-1
ASSGPFGTSSSYEQY | TRBV9
ASSVGGILYGNEQF | TRBV25-1
ASSYPGGPSGNTIY | TRBV6-6
ASCYAQQY | TRBV21-1
ASSFQGGPYEQY | TRBV27
ASSDSSSGGADTQY | TRBV6-4
ASSPGGRISYGYT | TRBV5-1
ASSETVAGGPYTQY | TRBV6-1
ASSPTGVNEKLF | TRBV6-5
ASSMTAPDTQY | TRBV5-6
ASTDSGTGGEAF | TRBV19
ASSLPGTDTQY | TRBV28
AWSLGTGTAYEQY | TRBV30
SSSLVLRGGNYEQY | TRBV7-9
SVDGDIGTDTQY | TRBV29-1
ASSSAFAGGINEQF | TRBV5-4
ASSPSRVGEQF | TRBV18
ASSYSRTRGYETQY | TRBV6-5